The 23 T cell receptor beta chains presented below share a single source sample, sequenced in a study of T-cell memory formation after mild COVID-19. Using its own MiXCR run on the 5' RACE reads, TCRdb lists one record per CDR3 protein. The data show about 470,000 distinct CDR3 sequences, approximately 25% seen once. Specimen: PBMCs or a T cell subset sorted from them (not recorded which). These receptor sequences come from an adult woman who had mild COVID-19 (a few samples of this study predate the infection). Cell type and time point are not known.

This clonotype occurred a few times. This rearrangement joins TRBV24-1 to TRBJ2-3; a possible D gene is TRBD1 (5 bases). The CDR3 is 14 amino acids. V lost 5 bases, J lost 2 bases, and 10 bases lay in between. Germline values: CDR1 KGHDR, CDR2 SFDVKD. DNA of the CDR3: TGTGCCACCAGTGGAATTGGGGCCACAGATACGCAGTATTTT. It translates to CATSGIGATDTQYF.

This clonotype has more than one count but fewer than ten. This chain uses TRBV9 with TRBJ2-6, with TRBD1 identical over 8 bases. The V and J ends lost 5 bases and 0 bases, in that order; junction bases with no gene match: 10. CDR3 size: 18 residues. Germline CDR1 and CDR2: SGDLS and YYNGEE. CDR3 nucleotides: TGTGCCAGCAGTGAAAGGACAGGGCTAAGCTCTGGGGCCAACGTCCTGACTTTC. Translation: CASSERTGLSSGANVLTF.

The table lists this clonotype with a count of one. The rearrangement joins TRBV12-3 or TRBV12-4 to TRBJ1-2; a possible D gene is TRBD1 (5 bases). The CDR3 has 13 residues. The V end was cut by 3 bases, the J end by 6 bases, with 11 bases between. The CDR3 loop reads CASSLIAGNGYTF. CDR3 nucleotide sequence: TGTGCCAGCAGTTTGATAGCAGGGAATGGCTACACCTTC.

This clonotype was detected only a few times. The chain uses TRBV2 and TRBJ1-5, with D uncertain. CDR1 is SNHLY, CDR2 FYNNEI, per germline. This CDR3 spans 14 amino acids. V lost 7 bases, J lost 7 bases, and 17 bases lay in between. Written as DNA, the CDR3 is TGTGCCAGCAACCCGGGCAGCCCTGGGCAGCCCCAGCATTTT. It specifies CASNPGSPGQPQHF.

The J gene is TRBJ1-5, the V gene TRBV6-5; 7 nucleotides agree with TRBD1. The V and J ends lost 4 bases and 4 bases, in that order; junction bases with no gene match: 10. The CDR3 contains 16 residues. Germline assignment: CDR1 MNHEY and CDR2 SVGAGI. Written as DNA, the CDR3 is TGTGCCAGCAGTTCTACAGGGGCCACGGCTAATCAGCCCCAGCATTTT. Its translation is CASSSTGATANQPQHF.

The CDR3 nucleotides are TGTGCCATCAGTGTGGGCAGGGGGTACGAGCAGTACTTC. Its protein product is CAISVGRGYEQYF. The rearrangement uses TRBV10-3 and TRBJ2-7, with TRBD1 matching over 7 bases. J lost 4 bases, V lost 4 bases, and 4 bases had no gene match. CDR1 is ENHRY, CDR2 SYGVKD, per germline. The CDR3 length is 13 residues.

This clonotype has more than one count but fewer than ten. CDR3: CASSFIGQTDIQYF. In DNA, the CDR3 is TGTGCCAGCAGTTTTATCGGGCAAACGGACATTCAGTACTTC. The chain links TRBV12-3 or TRBV12-4 to TRBJ2-4, with D uncertain. With 3 bases removed from V and 8 bases from J, the gap between germline ends came to 14 bases. This CDR3 contains 14 residues.

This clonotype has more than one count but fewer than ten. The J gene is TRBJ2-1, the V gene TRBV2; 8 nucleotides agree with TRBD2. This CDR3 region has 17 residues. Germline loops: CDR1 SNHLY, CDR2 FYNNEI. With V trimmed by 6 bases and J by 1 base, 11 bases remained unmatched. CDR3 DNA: TGTGCCAGCAGGGCCCCCTCAGCGGGAGCTTCCTACAATGAGCAGTTCTTC. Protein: CASRAPSAGASYNEQFF.

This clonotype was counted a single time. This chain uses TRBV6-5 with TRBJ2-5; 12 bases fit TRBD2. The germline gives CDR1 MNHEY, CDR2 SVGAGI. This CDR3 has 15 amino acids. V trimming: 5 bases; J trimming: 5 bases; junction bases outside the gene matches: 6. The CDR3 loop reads CASSHLAGGLETQYF. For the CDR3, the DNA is TGTGCCAGCAGTCACCTAGCGGGGGGGCTGGAGACCCAGTACTTC.

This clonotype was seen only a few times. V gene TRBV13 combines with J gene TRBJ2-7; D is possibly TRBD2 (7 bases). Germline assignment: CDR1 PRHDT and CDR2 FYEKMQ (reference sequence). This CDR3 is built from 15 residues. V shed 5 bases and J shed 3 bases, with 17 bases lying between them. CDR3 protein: CASSPTGGGGYEQYF. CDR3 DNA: TGTGCCAGCAGCCCTACCGGCGGGGGCGGCTACGAGCAGTACTTC.

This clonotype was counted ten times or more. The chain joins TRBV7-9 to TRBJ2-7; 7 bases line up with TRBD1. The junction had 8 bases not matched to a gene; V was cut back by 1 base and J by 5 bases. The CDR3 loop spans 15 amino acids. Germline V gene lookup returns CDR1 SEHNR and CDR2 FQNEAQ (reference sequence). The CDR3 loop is CASSLVNRGVDEQYF. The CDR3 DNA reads TGTGCCAGCAGCTTAGTGAACAGGGGTGTGGACGAGCAGTACTTC.

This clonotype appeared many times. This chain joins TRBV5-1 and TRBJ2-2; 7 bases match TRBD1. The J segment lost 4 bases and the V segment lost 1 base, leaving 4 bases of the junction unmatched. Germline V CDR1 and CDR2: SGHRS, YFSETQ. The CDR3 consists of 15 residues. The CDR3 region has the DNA TGCGCCAGCAGCTTGCAGGGGGTCGGCACCGGGGAGCTGTTTTTT. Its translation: CASSLQGVGTGELFF.

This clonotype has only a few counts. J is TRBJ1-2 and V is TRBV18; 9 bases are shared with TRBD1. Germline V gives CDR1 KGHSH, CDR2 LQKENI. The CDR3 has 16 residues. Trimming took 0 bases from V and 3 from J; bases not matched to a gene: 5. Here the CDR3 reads CASSPPRTGVHYGYTF. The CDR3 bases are TGTGCCAGCTCACCACCGAGGACAGGGGTACACTATGGCTACACCTTC.

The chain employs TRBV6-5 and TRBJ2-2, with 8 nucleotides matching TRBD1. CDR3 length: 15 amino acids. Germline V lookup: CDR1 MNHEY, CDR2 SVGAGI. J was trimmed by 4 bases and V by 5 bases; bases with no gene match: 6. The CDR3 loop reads CASSLTGGGTGELFF. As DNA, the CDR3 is TGTGCCAGCAGTCTCACAGGGGGAGGCACCGGGGAGCTGTTTTTT.

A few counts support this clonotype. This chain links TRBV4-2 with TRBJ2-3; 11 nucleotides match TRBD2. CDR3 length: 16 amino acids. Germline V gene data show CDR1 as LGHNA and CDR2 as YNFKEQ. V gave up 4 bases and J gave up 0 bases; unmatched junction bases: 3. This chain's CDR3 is CASSLLAGGSTDTQYF. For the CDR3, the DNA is TGTGCCAGCAGCCTTCTAGCGGGGGGAAGCACAGATACGCAGTATTTT.

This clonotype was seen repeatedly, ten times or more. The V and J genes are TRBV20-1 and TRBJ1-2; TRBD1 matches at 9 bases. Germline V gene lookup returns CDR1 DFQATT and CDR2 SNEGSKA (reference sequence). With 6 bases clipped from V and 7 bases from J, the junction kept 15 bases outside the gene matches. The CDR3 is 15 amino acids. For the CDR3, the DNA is TGCAGTGCCACTCCTGGCCGGGACAGGGTTTTTGGCTACACCTTC. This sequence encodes CSATPGRDRVFGYTF.

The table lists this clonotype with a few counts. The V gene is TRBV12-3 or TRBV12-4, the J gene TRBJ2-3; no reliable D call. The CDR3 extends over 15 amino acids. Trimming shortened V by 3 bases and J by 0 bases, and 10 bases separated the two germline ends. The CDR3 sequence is CASSLRTTSTDTQYF. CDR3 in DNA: TGTGCCAGCAGTTTGCGAACGACTAGCACAGATACGCAGTATTTT.

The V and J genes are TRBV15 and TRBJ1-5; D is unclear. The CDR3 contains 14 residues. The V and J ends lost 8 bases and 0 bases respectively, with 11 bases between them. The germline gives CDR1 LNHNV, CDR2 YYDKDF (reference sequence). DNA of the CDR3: TGTGCCACCGCCGTAGGTTTTAGCAATCAGCCCCAGCATTTT. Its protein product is CATAVGFSNQPQHF.

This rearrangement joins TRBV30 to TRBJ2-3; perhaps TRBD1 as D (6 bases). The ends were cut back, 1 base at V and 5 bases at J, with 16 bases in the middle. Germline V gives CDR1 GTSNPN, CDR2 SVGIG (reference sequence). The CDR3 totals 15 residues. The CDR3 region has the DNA TGTGCCTGGAGTGCACAGACAGGATGGGGAGATACGCAGTATTTT. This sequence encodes CAWSAQTGWGDTQYF.

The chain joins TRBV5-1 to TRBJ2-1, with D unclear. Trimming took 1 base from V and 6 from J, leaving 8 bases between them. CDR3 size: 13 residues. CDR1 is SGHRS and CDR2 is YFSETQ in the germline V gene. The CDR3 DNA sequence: TGCGCCAGCAGCTTGACCTACTCCAATGAGCAGTTCTTC. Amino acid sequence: CASSLTYSNEQFF.

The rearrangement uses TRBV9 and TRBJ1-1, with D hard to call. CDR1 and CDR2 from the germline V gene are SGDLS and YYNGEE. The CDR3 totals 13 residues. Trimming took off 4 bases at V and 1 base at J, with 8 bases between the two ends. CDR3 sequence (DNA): TGTGCCAGCAGCTTTACACCGAACACTGAAGCTTTCTTT. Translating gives CASSFTPNTEAFF.

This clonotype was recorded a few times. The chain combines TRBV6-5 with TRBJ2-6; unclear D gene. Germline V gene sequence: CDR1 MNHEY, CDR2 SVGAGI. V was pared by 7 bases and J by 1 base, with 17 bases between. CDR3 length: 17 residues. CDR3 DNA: TGTGCCAGCACCGGGTCAGCTTACCTTTCTGGGGCCAACGTCCTGACTTTC. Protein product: CASTGSAYLSGANVLTF.

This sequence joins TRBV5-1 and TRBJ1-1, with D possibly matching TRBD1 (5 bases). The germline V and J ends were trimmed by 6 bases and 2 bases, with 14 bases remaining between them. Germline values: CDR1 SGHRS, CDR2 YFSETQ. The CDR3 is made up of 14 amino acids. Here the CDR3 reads CASKAGLDNTEAFF. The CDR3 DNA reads TGCGCCAGCAAGGCAGGGTTGGATAACACTGAAGCTTTCTTT.